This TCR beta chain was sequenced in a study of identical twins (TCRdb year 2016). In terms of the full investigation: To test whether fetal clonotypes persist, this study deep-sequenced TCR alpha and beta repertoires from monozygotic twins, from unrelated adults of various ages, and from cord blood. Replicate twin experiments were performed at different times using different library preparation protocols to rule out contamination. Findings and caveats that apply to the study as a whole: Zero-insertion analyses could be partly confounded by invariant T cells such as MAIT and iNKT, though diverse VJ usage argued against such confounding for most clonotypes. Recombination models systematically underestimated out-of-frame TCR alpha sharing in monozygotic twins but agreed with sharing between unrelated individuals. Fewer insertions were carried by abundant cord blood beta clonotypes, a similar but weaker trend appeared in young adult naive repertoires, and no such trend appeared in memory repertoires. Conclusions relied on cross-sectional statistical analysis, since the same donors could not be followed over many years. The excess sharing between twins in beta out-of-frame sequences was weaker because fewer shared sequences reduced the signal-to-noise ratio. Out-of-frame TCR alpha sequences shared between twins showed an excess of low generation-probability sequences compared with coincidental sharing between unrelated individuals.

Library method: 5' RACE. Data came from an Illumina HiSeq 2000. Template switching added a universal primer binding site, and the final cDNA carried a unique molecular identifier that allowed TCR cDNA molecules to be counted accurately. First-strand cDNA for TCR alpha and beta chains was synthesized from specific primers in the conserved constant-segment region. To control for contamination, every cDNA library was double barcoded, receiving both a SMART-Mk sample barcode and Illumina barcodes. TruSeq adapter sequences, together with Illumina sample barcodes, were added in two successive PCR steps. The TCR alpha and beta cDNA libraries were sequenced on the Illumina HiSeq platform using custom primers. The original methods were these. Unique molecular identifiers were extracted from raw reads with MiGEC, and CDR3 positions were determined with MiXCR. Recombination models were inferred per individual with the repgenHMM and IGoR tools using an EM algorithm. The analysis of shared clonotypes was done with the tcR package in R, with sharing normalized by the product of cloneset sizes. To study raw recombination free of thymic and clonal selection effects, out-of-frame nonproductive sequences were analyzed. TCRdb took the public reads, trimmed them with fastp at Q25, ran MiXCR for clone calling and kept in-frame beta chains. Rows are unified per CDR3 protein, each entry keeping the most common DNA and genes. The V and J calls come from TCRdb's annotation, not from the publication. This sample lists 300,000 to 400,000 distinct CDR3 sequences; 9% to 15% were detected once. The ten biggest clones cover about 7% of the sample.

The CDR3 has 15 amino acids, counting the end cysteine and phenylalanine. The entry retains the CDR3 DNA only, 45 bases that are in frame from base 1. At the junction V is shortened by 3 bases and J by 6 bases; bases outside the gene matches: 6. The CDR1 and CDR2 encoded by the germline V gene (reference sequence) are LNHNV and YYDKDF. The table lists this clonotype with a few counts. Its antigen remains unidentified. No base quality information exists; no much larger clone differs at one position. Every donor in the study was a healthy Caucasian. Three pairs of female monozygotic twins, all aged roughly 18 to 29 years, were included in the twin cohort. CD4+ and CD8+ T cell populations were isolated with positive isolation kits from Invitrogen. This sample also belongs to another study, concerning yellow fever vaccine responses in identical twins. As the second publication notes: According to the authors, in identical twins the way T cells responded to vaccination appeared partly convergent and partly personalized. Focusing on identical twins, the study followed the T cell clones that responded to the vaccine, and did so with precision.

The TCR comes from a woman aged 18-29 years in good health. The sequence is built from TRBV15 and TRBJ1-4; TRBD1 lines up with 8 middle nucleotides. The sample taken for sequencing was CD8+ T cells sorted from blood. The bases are TGTGCCACCAGCAGCTCCGGGACAGGTTATGAAAAACTGTTTTTT. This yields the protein CATSSSGTGYEKLFF. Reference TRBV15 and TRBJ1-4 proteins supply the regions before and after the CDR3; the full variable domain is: DAMVIQNPRYQVTQFGKPVTLSCSQTLNHNVMYWYQQKSSQAPKLLFHYYDKDFNNEADTPDNFQSRRPNTSFCFLDIRSPGLGDTAMYLCATSSSGTGYEKLFFGSGTQLSVL.